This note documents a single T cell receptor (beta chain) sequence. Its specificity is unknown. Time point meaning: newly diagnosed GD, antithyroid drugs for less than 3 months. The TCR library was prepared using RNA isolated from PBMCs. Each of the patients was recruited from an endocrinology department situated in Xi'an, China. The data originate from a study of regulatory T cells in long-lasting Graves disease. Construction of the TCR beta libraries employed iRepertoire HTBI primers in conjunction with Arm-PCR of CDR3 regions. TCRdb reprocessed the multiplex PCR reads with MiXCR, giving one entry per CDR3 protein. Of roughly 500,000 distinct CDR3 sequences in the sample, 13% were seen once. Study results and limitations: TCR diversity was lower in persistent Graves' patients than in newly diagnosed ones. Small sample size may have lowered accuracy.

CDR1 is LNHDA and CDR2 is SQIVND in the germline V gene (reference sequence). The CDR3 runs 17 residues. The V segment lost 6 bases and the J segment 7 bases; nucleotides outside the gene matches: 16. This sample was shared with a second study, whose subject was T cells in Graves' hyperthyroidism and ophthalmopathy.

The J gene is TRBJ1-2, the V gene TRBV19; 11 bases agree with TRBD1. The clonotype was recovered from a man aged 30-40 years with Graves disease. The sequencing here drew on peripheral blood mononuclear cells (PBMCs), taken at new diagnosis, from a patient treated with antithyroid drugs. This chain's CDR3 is CASSRPGQGANLGGYTF. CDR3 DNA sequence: TGTGCCAGTAGCAGACCTGGACAGGGGGCGAATTTAGGTGGCTACACCTTC.